The source of this T cell receptor (beta chain) is a study of graft-versus-host responses after intestinal transplantation. On this clone: Its antigen remains unidentified.

The data were produced by immunoSEQ multiplex PCR, yet TCRdb's version contains in-frame clones alone and is incomplete. This sample carries about 110,000 clones, roughly 93% of them seen once, and the ten largest clones take about 0.51%. The V gene's germline CDR1 is GTSNPN and CDR2 SVGIG (reference sequence). V lost 8 bases and J lost 5; bases outside the gene matches: 5. This CDR3 comprises 12 residues. Study conclusions and caveats: Those patients showing graft-donor T cell macrochimerism displayed high graft-versus-host to host-versus-graft clonal ratios in allografts.

The sequenced sample was unstimulated CD8+ T cells sorted from spleen or lymph node cells, obtained before intestinal transplant. The chain uses TRBV30 and TRBJ1-1; 10 bases agree with TRBD1. The sequence was obtained from a human donor who received an intestinal transplant. This CDR3 is CAVGQGLTEAFF. CDR3 nucleotide sequence: TGTGCCGTGGGACAGGGGCTAACTGAAGCTTTCTTT.